This T cell receptor beta chain is from a study of shared clonotypes between healthy human individuals (dated by TCRdb to about 2020). About the full investigation: The cohort included three men and two women between 18 and 49 years of age. Per donor, three plates each were used for CD4 naive and CD4 memory, two for CD8 naive, and one for CD8 memory. To estimate repertoire size and how much clonotype sharing occurs between individuals, the study deeply sequenced the blood TCR repertoires of several healthy adults. Libraries were prepared and TCR repertoires were sequenced by different laboratories using diverse techniques, in order to increase sequencing depth and limit assay-specific biases. Leukapheresis yielded between about 0.94 and 9 billion PBMCs per donor.

Donors were healthy HIV-negative adults with no recently reported acute infections or vaccinations. Every donor was a Caucasian adult living in Nashville, Tennessee, USA. CD4+ T cells were enriched by magnetic negative selection, after which naive cells were positively selected on CD45RA and the negative fraction was taken as the memory subset. Blood was obtained by leukapheresis, after which PBMCs were separated by Ficoll-Histopaque density gradient centrifugation and cryopreserved in liquid nitrogen vapor phase. Purity and quantity of every magnetically sorted T cell population were checked by analytical flow cytometry. From each sorted fraction, genomic DNA was isolated and quantified by UV absorbance on a Nanodrop 2000c. Study-wide findings and limitations: Because the study included a small number of donors, the genetic and exposure-history diversity represented was limited. Pairwise subsampling led to the expectation that sequencing depth would affect the degree of clonotype sharing among donors. When a few donors were compared, the shared fraction of clonotypes was 5% to 6.5% for naive CD4, around 3.6% for naive CD8, 2% to 2.5% for memory CD4, and roughly 0.43% for memory CD8. Sampling was limited to blood, and TCR repertoires in tissue likely differ from TCR repertoires in blood. Compared with non-shared clonotypes, clonotypes shared by all four sorted-subset donors had higher generation probabilities. Incomplete sequencing was indicated by rarefaction of sorted-subset datasets, despite the large sequencing depth. Naive subsets generally had larger estimated clonotype richness than memory subsets did.

CDR3 length: 13 amino acids, cysteine to phenylalanine. Just the 39-base CDR3 DNA is kept, in frame starting at base 1. Trimming takes 5 bases from V and 3 bases from J, and the germline ends sit 8 bases apart. In the germline V gene (reference sequence), CDR1 corresponds to LNHDA and CDR2 to SQIVND. Using the deep immunoSEQ assay, multiplex PCR amplified TCR CDR3 regions from genomic DNA. For each cell subset, the extracted genomic DNA was distributed evenly across all wells of several immunoSEQ 96-well plates, and each plate served as one replicate. Each replicate PCR for sorted subsets received roughly 0.2 ug genomic DNA, equal to about 30,000 T cell genomes. Purified libraries were measured with a Qubit 3.0 fluorometer, size-checked on a Bioanalyzer 2100, and measured again with the KAPA Library Quantification kit. Each immunoSEQ 96-well plate was sequenced on its own single-read 150-cycle Illumina NextSeq 550 flow cell. In the source study's methods: Because the immunoSEQ output included only junctional sequences and no quality scores, the filtering could not be the same as the filtering used for full-length reads. To assign V/J genes and CDR3, sequences were annotated using PyIR, a Python wrapper for IgBLAST v1.9, with IMGT germline references. Reads were filtered out if the reads had weak V/J assignments (E-value above 1e-6), no CDR3, stop codons, out-of-frame junctions, or ambiguous translated residues. V3J clonotypes were defined by identical inferred V gene, J gene, and CDR3 amino acid sequence. Percentage overlap between repertoires was calculated by dividing the number of shared unique clonotypes by the size of the smaller repertoire. Repertoire richness was assessed with RTK rarefaction, the Chao1 estimator, and Recon v2.1 estimates of unobserved clonotypes. For all TCRbeta clonotypes obtained by the gDNA method from a few donors, generation probabilities were computed with OLGA. As stored in TCRdb, this immuneACCESS dataset retains in-frame rearrangements with V and J assigned. A fraction of the clones does not appear; measured against another copy, unresolved V genes explain less than half of the discrepancy, and the remainder lacks a known reason. The V and J calls and clone size come from that table; D and trimming were worked out from the DNA. This sample comprises 600,000 to 700,000 clones, around 73% of them detected only once. 1.5% to 2% of the sample is held by the ten biggest clonotypes.

This clone has only a few counts. The clone's antigen remains unknown. Within one base of it there is no much larger clone, and no base qualities were kept. The clonotype was recovered from a woman in her 30s in good health. Material: memory CD4+ T cells sorted from blood. The intended sense of this specimen's cell subset or site label: CD45RA-negative fraction. The rearranged chain carries TRBV19 and TRBJ1-5, with no D gene named confidently. The CDR3 amino acid sequence is: CASSPGPNQPQHF. The sequenced DNA is TGTGCCAGTAGTCCGGGTCCCAATCAGCCCCAGCATTTT.